These T cell receptor beta chains were read from a single sample in a study of regulatory T cells in long-lasting Graves disease. TCRdb ran MiXCR on the multiplex PCR reads and lists one entry per CDR3 protein. The table shows about 540,000 distinct CDR3 sequences, with about 14% occurring only once. These data were also reused for a study on T cells in Graves' hyperthyroidism and ophthalmopathy.

The sequences come from peripheral blood mononuclear cells (PBMCs), collected at new diagnosis, from a patient treated with antithyroid drugs. Every receptor here comes from a man younger than 45 with Graves disease. The CDR3 runs from the conserved cysteine through the conserved F or W. The order of the fields is CDR3 protein, CDR3 DNA, V gene, D gene, J gene, clone size. A D gene is named only where the DNA matches it firmly. Size is omitted from some rows. Given values are once, few, many or a class for expanded clones.

CASSQMLNTEAFF	TGTGCCAGCAGCCAGATGCTGAACACTGAAGCTTTCTTT	TRBV14	NA	TRBJ1-1	many
CASSYPQTAEAFF	TGTGCCAGCAGTTACCCCCAGACGGCTGAAGCTTTCTTT	TRBV6-5	NA	TRBJ1-1	many
CASSFLDSSTDTQYF	TGTGCCAGCAGCTTCCTGGACTCGAGCACAGATACGCAGTATTTT	TRBV5-6	NA	TRBJ2-3	NA
CASTSGGVRYF	TGTGCCAGCACTTCTGGGGGGGTTCGGTACTTC	TRBV6-2/TRBV6-3	TRBD2	TRBJ2-7	NA
CASQGSLKMNTEAFF	TGTGCCAGCCAGGGGAGCCTCAAAATGAACACTGAAGCTTTCTTT	TRBV13	NA	TRBJ1-1	many
CASSPGGAGSNEQFF	TGTGCCAGCAGCCCCGGGGGAGCTGGGAGCAATGAGCAGTTCTTC	TRBV11-1	NA	TRBJ2-1	many
CASSLWSWDSPLHF	TGTGCCAGCAGCTTGTGGAGTTGGGATTCACCCCTCCACTTT	TRBV5-1	NA	TRBJ1-6	few
CSAPGTSGRPGDTQYF	TGCAGTGCCCCCGGGACTAGCGGGAGGCCGGGAGATACGCAGTATTTT	TRBV20-1	TRBD2	TRBJ2-3	many
CAISGTEGAEETQYF	TGTGCCATCAGTGGCACGGAGGGGGCGGAAGAGACCCAGTACTTC	TRBV10-3	NA	TRBJ2-5	NA
CASRLDRQETQYF	TGTGCCAGCAGACTGGACAGACAAGAGACCCAGTACTTC	TRBV2	NA	TRBJ2-5	many
CASSDYFLNTEAFF	TGTGCCAGCAGTGATTACTTCTTAAACACTGAAGCTTTCTTT	TRBV2	NA	TRBJ1-1	many
CASSNFGSSYEQYF	TGTGCCAGTAGTAACTTTGGAAGCTCCTACGAGCAGTACTTC	TRBV19	NA	TRBJ2-7	many
CASSPRDPGELFF	TGCGCCAGCAGCCCGCGGGATCCCGGGGAGCTGTTTTTT	TRBV5-1	NA	TRBJ2-2	few
CASSQDRVGNQPQHF	TGTGCCAGCAGCCAGGACCGCGTGGGCAATCAGCCCCAGCATTTT	TRBV3-1	NA	TRBJ1-5	many
CSAPGGAGNTGELFF	TGCAGTGCCCCGGGGGGGGCCGGGAACACCGGGGAGCTGTTTTTT	TRBV20-1	TRBD2	TRBJ2-2	NA
CSAARQEIYYEQYF	TGCAGTGCGGCTCGACAGGAGATCTATTACGAGCAGTACTTC	TRBV20-1	NA	TRBJ2-7	many
CASSIVTSGSNEQFF	TGTGCCAGTAGTATAGTAACTAGCGGGAGCAATGAGCAGTTCTTC	TRBV19	TRBD2	TRBJ2-1	few
CASRGPSRGTYEQYF	TGTGCCAGCAGAGGACCTTCCAGGGGCACCTACGAGCAGTACTTC	TRBV27	NA	TRBJ2-7	many
CSARAPGREALSSYNEQFF	TGCAGTGCTAGGGCCCCCGGGCGGGAGGCCCTGAGCTCCTACAATGAGCAGTTCTTC	TRBV20-1	TRBD2	TRBJ2-1	NA
CASRQGVRSGANVLTF	TGTGCCAGCAGACAGGGGGTCCGCTCTGGGGCCAACGTCCTGACTTTC	TRBV11-2	TRBD1	TRBJ2-6	few
CASSPTWEDYEQYF	TGTGCCAGCTCACCTACATGGGAGGACTACGAGCAGTACTTC	TRBV18	NA	TRBJ2-7	many
CASKRGQGALTGELFF	TGTGCCAGCAAACGGGGGCAGGGGGCACTCACCGGGGAGCTGTTTTTT	TRBV6-1	TRBD1	TRBJ2-2	few
CASSRLAGGSYEQYF	TGTGCCAGCAGTCGACTAGCGGGAGGTTCCTACGAGCAGTACTTC	TRBV12-3/TRBV12-4	TRBD2	TRBJ2-7	many
CASSPDRELGDTQYF	TGCGCCAGCAGCCCCGACAGGGAATTAGGAGATACGCAGTATTTT	TRBV5-1	TRBD1	TRBJ2-3	many
CASSSLFTGYSNQPQHF	TGTGCCAGCAGTTCCTTATTCACAGGGTATAGCAATCAGCCCCAGCATTTT	TRBV27	NA	TRBJ1-5	many
CASSLSGRGSNQPQHF	TGTGCCAGCAGTTTATCGGGCAGGGGATCCAATCAGCCCCAGCATTTT	TRBV27	NA	TRBJ1-5	NA
CASSIILVKYNEQFF	TGTGCCAGTAGTATCATACTAGTAAAGTACAATGAGCAGTTCTTC	TRBV19	NA	TRBJ2-1	few
CSGTGITDTQYF	TGCAGTGGAACAGGCATCACAGATACGCAGTATTTT	TRBV20-1	NA	TRBJ2-3	many
CASSLGRGLRTDTQYF	TGTGCCAGCAGTTTAGGAAGGGGCTTAAGGACAGATACGCAGTATTTT	TRBV27	NA	TRBJ2-3	few
CATSRDPRLAGFYEQYF	TGTGCCACCAGCAGAGACCCCCGACTAGCGGGTTTCTACGAGCAGTACTTC	TRBV15	TRBD2	TRBJ2-7	many
CSARTKGPRDTQYF	TGCAGTGCTAGGACTAAGGGGCCGCGGGACACGCAGTATTTT	TRBV20-1	NA	TRBJ2-3	NA
CSARDLAVVNGELFF	TGCAGTGCTAGAGATCTAGCGGTAGTTAACGGGGAGCTGTTTTTT	TRBV20-1	TRBD2	TRBJ2-2	few
CSARGSAPHSYEQYF	TGCAGTGCCCGGGGTTCCGCGCCTCACTCCTACGAGCAGTACTTC	TRBV20-1	NA	TRBJ2-7	NA
CASSPAGRGSYEQYF	TGTGCCAGCAGCCCCGCCGGGAGGGGATCCTACGAGCAGTACTTC	TRBV5-1	TRBD2	TRBJ2-7	NA
CSARGYGASGSNEQFF	TGCAGTGCTAGAGGGTATGGGGCTAGCGGGAGCAATGAGCAGTTCTTC	TRBV20-1	TRBD2	TRBJ2-1	many
CASTIKPITDTQYF	TGTGCCAGCACCATCAAGCCCATCACAGATACGCAGTATTTT	TRBV12-3/TRBV12-4	NA	TRBJ2-3	NA
CATDGGSSSGANVLTF	TGTGCCACCGACGGGGGTTCGAGCTCTGGGGCCAACGTCCTGACTTTC	TRBV24-1	NA	TRBJ2-6	few
CASTAGHGSGANVLTF	TGTGCCAGCACTGCCGGACATGGCTCTGGGGCCAACGTCCTGACTTTC	TRBV6-1	NA	TRBJ2-6	many
CASSEYRGLGQPQHF	TGTGCCAGCAGTGAATACAGGGGGCTTGGTCAGCCCCAGCATTTT	TRBV2	TRBD1	TRBJ1-5	many
CASSWTSGRVYEQYF	TGTGCCAGCAGTTGGACTAGCGGGAGGGTCTACGAGCAGTACTTC	TRBV2	TRBD2	TRBJ2-7	many
CASSFNRVSNTEAFF	TGTGCCAGCAGTTTTAACAGGGTGTCGAACACTGAAGCTTTCTTT	TRBV27	NA	TRBJ1-1	NA
CASSPRQGGSGEQYF	TGTGCCAGCAGTCCACGCCAGGGAGGATCGGGAGAGCAGTACTTC	TRBV12-3/TRBV12-4	NA	TRBJ2-7	many
CASSGGPLVYGYTF	TGTGCCAGCAGTGGAGGACCCCTCGTCTATGGCTACACCTTC	TRBV12-3/TRBV12-4	NA	TRBJ1-2	many
CATNRDHGEGQETQYF	TGTGCCACCAACAGAGATCATGGGGAGGGGCAAGAGACCCAGTACTTC	TRBV15	TRBD2	TRBJ2-5	few
CASSQPREGNTIYF	TGCGCCAGCAGCCAACCTAGGGAGGGAAACACCATATATTTT	TRBV4-1	NA	TRBJ1-3	NA
CASGPSSGLAKNIQYF	TGTGCCAGCGGCCCCTCTAGCGGTTTAGCCAAAAACATTCAGTACTTC	TRBV14	TRBD2	TRBJ2-4	NA
CSVEPTGLETQYF	TGCAGCGTTGAACCAACAGGGTTGGAGACCCAGTACTTC	TRBV29-1	NA	TRBJ2-5	many
CASSPAGIEQYF	TGTGCCAGCTCACCCGCAGGTATCGAGCAGTACTTC	TRBV18	NA	TRBJ2-7	few
CSGALGVTEAFF	TGCAGCGGGGCCCTGGGGGTGACTGAAGCTTTCTTT	TRBV29-1	NA	TRBJ1-1	NA
CASSFPARGGTGEPFF	TGTGCCAGCAGTTTCCCCGCCAGGGGTGGCACCGGGGAGCCGTTTTTT	TRBV12-3/TRBV12-4	NA	TRBJ2-2	NA
CAWGTGGNTIYF	TGTGCCTGGGGGACAGGTGGAAACACCATATATTTT	TRBV30	TRBD1	TRBJ1-3	many
CASSFRGLATGELFF	TGTGCCAGCAGCTTTCGGGGGCTGGCCACCGGGGAGCTGTTTTTT	TRBV5-4	NA	TRBJ2-2	NA
CSADSSGRIYGYTF	TGCAGTGCTGACTCTTCCGGGAGAATCTATGGCTACACCTTC	TRBV20-1	NA	TRBJ1-2	many
CASSWLSSGSKFF	TGTGCCAGCAGCTGGTTGAGTAGCGGGAGTAAATTCTTC	TRBV5-6	TRBD2	TRBJ2-1	NA
CASSPDRGANSPLHF	TGTGCCAGCAGTCCGGACAGGGGGGCGAATTCACCCCTCCACTTT	TRBV7-9	TRBD1	TRBJ1-6	NA
CASSLDPGRGSGELFF	TGTGCCAGCAGCTTAGATCCGGGCAGGGGGTCCGGGGAGCTGTTTTTT	TRBV11-3	TRBD1	TRBJ2-2	NA
CASRGVRTNEKLFF	TGTGCCAGCAGAGGGGTCCGCACTAATGAAAAACTGTTTTTT	TRBV6-1	NA	TRBJ1-4	many
CASSVNRGRIYNEQFF	TGTGCCAGCAGCGTAAACAGGGGGCGCATCTACAATGAGCAGTTCTTC	TRBV5-6	TRBD1	TRBJ2-1	many